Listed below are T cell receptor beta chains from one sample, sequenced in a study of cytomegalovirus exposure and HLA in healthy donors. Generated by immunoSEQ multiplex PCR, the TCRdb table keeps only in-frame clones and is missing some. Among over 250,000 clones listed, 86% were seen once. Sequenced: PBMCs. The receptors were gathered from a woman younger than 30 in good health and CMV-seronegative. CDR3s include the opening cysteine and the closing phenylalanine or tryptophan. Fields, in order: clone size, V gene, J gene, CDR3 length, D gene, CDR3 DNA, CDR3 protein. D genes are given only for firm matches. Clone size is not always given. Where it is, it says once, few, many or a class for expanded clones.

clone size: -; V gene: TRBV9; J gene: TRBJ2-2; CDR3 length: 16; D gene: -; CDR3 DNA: TGTGCCAGCAGCGTTAATAGCAGGGGCGACACCGGGGAGCTGTTTTTT; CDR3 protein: CASSVNSRGDTGELFF
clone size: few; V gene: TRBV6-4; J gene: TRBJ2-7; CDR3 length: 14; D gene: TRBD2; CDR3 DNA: TGTGCCAGCAGTGACGGGACTAGCGGAGACGAGCAGTACTTC; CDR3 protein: CASSDGTSGDEQYF
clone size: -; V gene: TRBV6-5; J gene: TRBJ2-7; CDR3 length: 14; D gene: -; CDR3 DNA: TGTGCCAGCAGTTACTCGATGGGGACATGGGGGCAGTACTTC; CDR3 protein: CASSYSMGTWGQYF
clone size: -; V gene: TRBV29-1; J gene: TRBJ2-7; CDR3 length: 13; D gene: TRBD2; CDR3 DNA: TGCAGCGGAACTAGCGGGAGCTCCTACGAGCAGTACTTC; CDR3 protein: CSGTSGSSYEQYF
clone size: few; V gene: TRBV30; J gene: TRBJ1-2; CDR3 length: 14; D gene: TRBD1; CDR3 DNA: TGTGCCTGCTTCCCTCCCGGGACAGGCAGCGGCTACACCTTC; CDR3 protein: CACFPPGTGSGYTF
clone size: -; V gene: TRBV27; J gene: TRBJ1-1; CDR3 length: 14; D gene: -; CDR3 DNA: TGTGCCAGCAGTTTTGGCAGGGGGAACACTGAAGCTTTCTTT; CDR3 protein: CASSFGRGNTEAFF
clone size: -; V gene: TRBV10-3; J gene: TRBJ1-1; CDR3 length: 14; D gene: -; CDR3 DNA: TGTGCCATCAGGCTAAGGTCCCGGCGGACTGAAGCTTTCTTT; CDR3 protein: CAIRLRSRRTEAFF
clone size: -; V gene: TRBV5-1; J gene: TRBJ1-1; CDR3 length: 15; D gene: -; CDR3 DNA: TGCGCCAGCAGCTTGAGGGGGAATAAGGCCACTGAAGCTTTCTTT; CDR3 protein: CASSLRGNKATEAFF
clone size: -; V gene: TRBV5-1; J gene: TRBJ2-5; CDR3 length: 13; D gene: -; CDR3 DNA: TGCGCCAGCAGCTTGGTTCAGCAAGAGACCCAGTACTTC; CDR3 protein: CASSLVQQETQYF
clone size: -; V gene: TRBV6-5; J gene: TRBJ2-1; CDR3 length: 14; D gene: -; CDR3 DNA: TGTGCCAGCAGTTACGGCGGAGTCTACAATGAGCAGTTCTTC; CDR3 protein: CASSYGGVYNEQFF
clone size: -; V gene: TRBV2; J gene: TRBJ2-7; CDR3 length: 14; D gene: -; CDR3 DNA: TGTGCCAGCAGTGAGTCTAGAACCCACTACGAGCAGTACTTC; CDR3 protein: CASSESRTHYEQYF
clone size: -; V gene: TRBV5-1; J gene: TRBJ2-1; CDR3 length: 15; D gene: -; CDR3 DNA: TGCGCCAGCAGCCTATTAGATCCCGGGAGCAATGAGCAGTTCTTC; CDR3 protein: CASSLLDPGSNEQFF
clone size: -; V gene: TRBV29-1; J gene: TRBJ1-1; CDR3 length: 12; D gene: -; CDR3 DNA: TGCAGCGTTGTAACCCCTGGCACGGAAGCTTTCTTT; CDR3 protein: CSVVTPGTEAFF
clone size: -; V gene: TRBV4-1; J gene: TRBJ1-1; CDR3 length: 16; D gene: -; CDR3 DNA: TGCGCCAGCAGCCAAGTAATCTCAGGGAGGGGGTCTGAAGCTTTCTTT; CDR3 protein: CASSQVISGRGSEAFF
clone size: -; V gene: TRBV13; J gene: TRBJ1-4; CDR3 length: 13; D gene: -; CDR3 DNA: TGTGCCAGCAGCTATGGCCTCGATGAAAAACTGTTTTTT; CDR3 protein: CASSYGLDEKLFF
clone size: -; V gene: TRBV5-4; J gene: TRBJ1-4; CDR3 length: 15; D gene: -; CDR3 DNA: TGTGCCAGCAGCCCCAGAGGGGGGGGTAATGAAAAACTGTTTTTT; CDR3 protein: CASSPRGGGNEKLFF
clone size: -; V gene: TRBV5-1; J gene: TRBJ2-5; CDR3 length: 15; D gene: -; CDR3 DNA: TGCGCCAGCAGCTTGGAAATGGGGCGGGGAGAGACCCAGTACTTC; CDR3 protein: CASSLEMGRGETQYF
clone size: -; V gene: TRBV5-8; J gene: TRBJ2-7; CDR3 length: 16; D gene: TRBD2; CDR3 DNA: TGTGCCAGCAGGCGCTGGGGTAGCGGGGGGGTCTACGAGCAGTACTTC; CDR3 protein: CASRRWGSGGVYEQYF
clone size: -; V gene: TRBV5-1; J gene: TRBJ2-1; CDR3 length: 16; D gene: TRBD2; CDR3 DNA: TGCGCCAGCAGCTTGAGCGAGCGGGAGGTCTACAATGAGCAGTTCTTC; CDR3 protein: CASSLSEREVYNEQFF
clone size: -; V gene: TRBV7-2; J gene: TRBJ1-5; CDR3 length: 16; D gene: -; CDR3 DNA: TGTGCCAGCAGCTTAAGGGACTTTCCCTTTAATCAGCCCCAGCATTTT; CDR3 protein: CASSLRDFPFNQPQHF
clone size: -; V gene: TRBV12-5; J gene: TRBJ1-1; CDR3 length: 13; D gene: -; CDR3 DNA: TGTGCTAGTGGTTTGGTGGGGGGCACTGAAGCTTTCTTT; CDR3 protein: CASGLVGGTEAFF
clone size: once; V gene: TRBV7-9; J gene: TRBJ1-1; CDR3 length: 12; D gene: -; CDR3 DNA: TGTGCCAGCAGCCTCGGGGTCAATGAAGCTTTCTTT; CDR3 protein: CASSLGVNEAFF
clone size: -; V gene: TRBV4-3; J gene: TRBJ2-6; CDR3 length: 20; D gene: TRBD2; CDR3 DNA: TGCGCCAGCAGCCAAGATGGAGCGGGGGCCTATGTAACTGGGGCCAACGTCCTGACTTTC; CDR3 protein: CASSQDGAGAYVTGANVLTF
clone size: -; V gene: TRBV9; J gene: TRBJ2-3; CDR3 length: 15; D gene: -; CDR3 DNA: TGTGCCAGCAGCCTGATGGGAGGATCCACAGATACGCAGTATTTT; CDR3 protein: CASSLMGGSTDTQYF